The 18 T cell receptor beta chains presented below share a single source sample, sequenced in a study of pediatric ulcerative colitis. Assay used: immunoSEQ multiplex PCR; TCRdb lists only in-frame clones, some missing. The table lists about 64,000 clones, over 70% of them singletons, with about 5.2% in the top ten. Source material: blood. These receptor sequences come from a boy under 18 with moderate ulcerative colitis.

This chain links TRBV5-4 with TRBJ1-2, with D perhaps TRBD1 (5 bases). The CDR3 extends over 16 amino acids. The V gene lost 4 bases and the J gene lost 2 bases, with 18 bases spanning the gap. Germline lookup yields CDR1 SGHNT and CDR2 YYREEE (reference sequence). The CDR3 DNA reads TGTGCCAGCAGCGACGTGGGGAGTCAGGGAAACTATGGCTACACCTTC. It yields the protein CASSDVGSQGNYGYTF.

The chain couples TRBV7-3 to TRBJ2-3; D not certain. The CDR3 totals 13 residues. Germline CDR1 reads SGHTA; CDR2 reads FQGTGA. The germline V and J ends were trimmed by 5 bases and 2 bases, with 8 bases remaining between them. The CDR3 sequence is CASSDPNTDTQYF. In nucleotides, the CDR3 is TGTGCCAGCAGCGATCCAAACACAGATACGCAGTATTTT. Full variable domain (remainder filled in from reference TRBV7-3 and TRBJ2-3): GAGVSQTPSNKVTEKGKYVELRCDPISGHTALYWYRQSLGQGPEFLIYFQGTGAADDSGLPNDRFFAVRPEGSVSTLKIQRTERGDSAVYLCASSDPNTDTQYFGPGTRLTVL.

The chain uses TRBV27 and TRBJ1-1; unclear D gene. This CDR3 contains 15 residues. V was cut by 0 bases and J by 1 base, with 9 bases left in between. Germline CDR1 MNHEY, CDR2 SMNVEV (reference sequence). The DNA for the CDR3 is TGTGCCAGCAGTTTATCGCGACACAGGAACACTGAAGCTTTCTTT. Translating it yields CASSLSRHRNTEAFF.

This clone has a handful of counts. The chain uses TRBV18 and TRBJ2-7; the match to TRBD1 covers 7 bases. This CDR3 comprises 16 residues. After removal of 1 base from V and 3 bases from J, the junction contained 9 bases not matched to a gene. The germline V gene encodes CDR1 KGHSH and CDR2 LQKENI. CDR3 nucleotide sequence: TGTGCCAGCTCACCACGGCAGGGGGTAAAGAACTACGAGCAGTACTTC. It is translated as CASSPRQGVKNYEQYF. Full variable domain (rest looked up from reference TRBV18 and TRBJ2-7): NAGVMQNPRHLVRRRGQEARLRCSPMKGHSHVYWYRQLPEEGLKFMVYLQKENIIDESGMPKERFSAEFPKEGPSILRIQQVVRGDSAAYFCASSPRQGVKNYEQYFGPGTRLTVT.

The chain is built from TRBV4-1 and TRBJ1-2; D remains ambiguous. The CDR3 is 13 amino acids. Trimming shortened V by 3 bases and J by 10 bases, and 15 bases separated the two germline ends. Germline CDR1 and CDR2: MGHRA and YSYEKL. CDR3 DNA sequence: TGCGCCAGCAGCCAGGTCGGCACGGGATTCTACACCTTC. It specifies CASSQVGTGFYTF.

The rearrangement links TRBV7-6 to TRBJ2-1; TRBD2 is a possible D gene (5 bases). Between the trimmed V and J ends, which lost 6 bases and 0 bases, there was a span of 12 bases. Germline assignment: CDR1 SGHVS and CDR2 FNYEAQ. The CDR3 is made up of 15 amino acids. CDR3 DNA: TGTGCCAGCAGTGGGAGTTCAAGCTCCTACAATGAGCAGTTCTTC. As protein: CASSGSSSSYNEQFF.

The chain is built from TRBV5-4 and TRBJ2-1; D is possibly TRBD2 (5 bases). The germline V and J ends were trimmed by 4 bases and 2 bases, with 10 bases remaining between them. CDR1 and CDR2 (germline): SGHNT, YYREEE (reference sequence). The CDR3 consists of 14 residues. The CDR3 here is CASSLWGAYNEQFF. Written as DNA, the CDR3 is TGTGCCAGCAGCCTCTGGGGAGCCTACAATGAGCAGTTCTTC. The full variable domain, its missing parts supplied by reference TRBV5-4 and TRBJ2-1, is ETGVTQSPTHLIKTRGQQVTLRCSSQSGHNTVSWYQQALGQGPQFIFQYYREEENGRGNFPPRFSGLQFPNYSSELNVNALELDDSALYLCASSLWGAYNEQFFGPGTRLTVL.

The rearrangement uses TRBV2 and TRBJ2-2; no clear D gene. The germline CDR1 and CDR2 sequences are SNHLY and FYNNEI. V was shortened by 0 bases and J by 5 bases, with 7 bases between the two germline ends. The CDR3 is 14 residues long. In DNA form, the CDR3 reads TGTGCCAGCAGTGAAGCGCGCTCGACCGGGGAGCTGTTTTTT. Translation: CASSEARSTGELFF.

This clone was observed once. The V call is TRBV7-2, the J call TRBJ1-2, with 8 bases aligning to TRBD1. This CDR3 has 14 residues. Germline trimming cut 5 bases from V and 2 bases from J; bases unmatched to any gene: 4. Germline-derived CDR1 and CDR2 are SGHTA and FQGNSA. The DNA of the CDR3 is TGTGCCAGCAGCCGGACAGGGATAAACTATGGCTACACCTTC. This encodes CASSRTGINYGYTF.

The chain combines TRBV9 with TRBJ2-7; possibly TRBD2 for D (6 bases). CDR3 length equals 15 residues. CDR1 and CDR2 (germline): SGDLS, YYNGEE. V lost 0 bases to trimming and J lost 3 bases, with 13 bases between them. The CDR3 DNA reads as TGTGCCAGCAGCGTAGCGGGACTCGGAGACTACGAGCAGTACTTC. It specifies CASSVAGLGDYEQYF.

The chain carries TRBV7-9 and TRBJ1-4, with 10 bases fitting TRBD1. The germline V gene has CDR1 SEHNR and CDR2 FQNEAQ (reference sequence). Unmatched junction bases numbered 8, after V lost 5 bases and J lost 8 bases. The CDR3 consists of 15 residues. The CDR3 region is CASSRFGQGGEKLFF. The DNA of the CDR3 is TGTGCCAGCAGCAGGTTCGGACAGGGGGGCGAAAAACTGTTTTTT.

The chain couples TRBV5-1 to TRBJ1-2, with D possibly being TRBD1 (6 bases). With 4 bases removed from V and 8 bases from J, the gap between germline ends came to 12 bases. The CDR3 consists of 12 residues. Germline CDR1 and CDR2: SGHRS and YFSETQ. The CDR3 nucleotides are TGCGCCAGCAGCGACGGACAGCTCGGCTACACCTTC. This translates into CASSDGQLGYTF.

Only a few counts were recorded for this clone. This rearrangement joins TRBV19 to TRBJ1-5; the match to TRBD1 covers 8 bases. Losses at the gene ends were 10 bases for V and 3 bases for J; bases not matched to a gene: 5. The V gene's germline CDR1 is LNHDA and CDR2 SQIVND (reference sequence). The CDR3 length is 13 residues. The CDR3 loop is CATVTGANQPQHF. CDR3 bases: TGTGCCACTGTGACAGGGGCCAATCAGCCCCAGCATTTT. The entire variable domain, with the rest obtained from reference TRBV19 and TRBJ1-5, is as follows: DGGITQSPKYLFRKEGQNVTLSCEQNLNHDAMYWYRQDPGQGLRLIYYSQIVNDFQKGDIAEGYSVSREKKESFPLTVTSAQKNPTAFYLCATVTGANQPQHFGDGTRLSIL.

V gene TRBV4-1 combines with J gene TRBJ2-7; weak D call: TRBD2 (5 bases). The ends were cut back, 1 base at V and 2 bases at J, with 18 bases in the middle. Looked up from germline, CDR1 is MGHRA and CDR2 is YSYEKL. The CDR3 is made up of 17 amino acids. CDR3: CASSQVDLGLATYEQYF. The CDR3 nucleotides read TGCGCCAGCAGCCAAGTAGATTTGGGTCTAGCTACCTACGAGCAGTACTTC.

For this clone: One end of the junction fails to match germline, which may point to a read error. The genes are TRBV5-6 and TRBJ1-2; D is perhaps TRBD1 (6 bases). This CDR3 spans 13 amino acids. From germline, CDR1 is SGHDT and CDR2 YYEEEE. DNA of the CDR3: TGTGCCAGCAGCCCCACAGGGATCCATGGCCACACCTTC. Translating it yields CASSPTGIHGHTF.

The chain combines TRBV19 with TRBJ1-2, with D perhaps TRBD1 (6 bases). Between the trimmed V and J ends, which lost 4 bases and 4 bases, there was a span of 22 bases. The CDR3 runs to 17 residues. Germline CDR1 reads LNHDA; CDR2 reads SQIVND (reference sequence). The CDR3 sequence: CASSRAGAGSGSYGYTF. The CDR3 coding sequence is TGTGCCAGTAGTAGGGCAGGGGCAGGGAGCGGAAGCTATGGCTACACCTTC.

The rearrangement uses TRBV25-1 and TRBJ2-7; TRBD2 matches at 12 bases. The CDR3 loop spans 16 amino acids. Germline CDR1 and CDR2: MGHDK and SYGVNS. The V and J ends lost 6 bases and 4 bases, in that order; junction bases with no gene match: 10. CDR3 DNA sequence: TGTGCCAGCAGCTACCCGGGACTAGCGGGCCGTTACGAGCAGTACTTC. Its translation: CASSYPGLAGRYEQYF.

This sequence joins TRBV5-1 and TRBJ2-3; TRBD1 matches at 8 bases. Germline CDR1 reads SGHRS; CDR2 reads YFSETQ. This CDR3 is built from 15 residues. Trimming removed 4 bases from V and 1 base from J; junction bases left unmatched: 5. The CDR3 sequence is CASSTNRGGTDTQYF. CDR3 coding DNA: TGCGCCAGCAGCACAAACAGGGGGGGCACAGATACGCAGTATTTT. The full variable domain, with the rest looked up from reference TRBV5-1 and TRBJ2-3, is KAGVTQTPRYLIKTRGQQVTLSCSPISGHRSVSWYQQTPGQGLQFLFEYFSETQRNKGNFPGRFSGRQFSNSRSEMNVSTLELGDSALYLCASSTNRGGTDTQYFGPGTRLTVL.